This T cell receptor beta chain comes out of a study of vaccination effects on CD4 cells after COVID-19. Findings and caveats of the study: The study got few convalescent patients and did not collect any early post-infection timepoints.

Turning to this clone: Its antigen is as yet unknown.

Germline CDR1 reads SGHDT; CDR2 reads YYEEEE. V was shortened by 0 bases and J by 1 base, with 3 bases between the two germline ends. This CDR3 comprises 13 residues. Here immunoSEQ multiplex PCR was the method, and the copy in TCRdb shows in-frame clones only, minus some. Here the sample spans 65,000 to 95,000 clones, over 75% being singletons. In the ViraFEST assay, antigen-specific CD4+ clonotypes were identified by expansion after peptide-pool stimulation. Cultured cells yielded isolated CD4+ T cells after around 10 days. Two doses of BNT162b2 or mRNA-1273 vaccine were administered to participants. Replacing half the medium with IL-2 medium was done on days 3 and 7.

The chain couples TRBV5-6 to TRBJ2-3; no reliable D call. The TCR comes from a human donor who received a COVID-19 vaccine. Sequenced material: CD4+ T cells from PBMCs cultured with HCoV-OC43 spike peptides, taken after COVID-19 vaccination. Sample subset: HCoV-OC43 spike overlapping peptide pool stimulation. The CDR3 region has the DNA TGTGCCAGCAGCTTGGCGGGCACAGATACGCAGTATTTT. Its protein is CASSLAGTDTQYF.